Detailed here is one T cell receptor (beta chain). The PCR was carried out with 60 Vbeta primers and 13 Jbeta primers. Sequenced by immunoSEQ multiplex PCR; TCRdb stores in-frame clones only, minus some. The table has approximately 170,000 clones, roughly two thirds seen once. This entry belongs to a study of cytomegalovirus exposure and HLA in healthy donors. The sequencing sample was made of PBMCs. This receptor was identified in a woman in her thirties or forties in good health and CMV-seropositive.

The CDR3 DNA reads as TGTGCCAGCCGACAGACCATGAACACTGAAGCTTTCTTT. Protein sequence: CASRQTMNTEAFF. The chain carries TRBV18 and TRBJ1-1, with a weak D call TRBD1 (5 bases). This CDR3 is 13 amino acids long. The germline gives CDR1 KGHSH, CDR2 LQKENI. Deletions cut 8 bases from V and 0 bases from J, with 10 bases between.